The 21 T cell receptor beta chains reported below all come from one sample, sequenced in a study of tumor and adjacent non-tumor tissue in lung cancer. The library came from three nested PCR rounds adapted from ARM-PCR protocols. TCRdb itself ran the multiplex PCR reads through MiXCR, one entry per CDR3 protein. The sample holds some 100,000 distinct CDR3 sequences, 75% to 90% seen once. This sample's RNA came from whole unsorted tissue. The normal lung tissue was taken more than 3 cm from the tumor edge. Sequencing input: distant non-tumor lung tissue. These receptors originate from a man in his sixties with small cell lung cancer.

This clonotype was found a few times. An end of the junction differs from the germline gene, which may be a read error. The chain couples TRBV10-2 to TRBJ2-1, with D possibly matching TRBD2 (5 bases). The germline gives CDR1 WSHSY, CDR2 SAAADI. This CDR3 contains 13 residues. This CDR3 is CASCETGRGEQFF. The CDR3 DNA reads TGTGCCAGCTGCGAGACTGGCCGGGGTGAGCAGTTCTTT.

Note on this clonotype: At one boundary the junction diverges from the germline segment, which might be a read error. The chain links TRBV14 to TRBJ2-5; D may be TRBD2 (5 bases). Germline loops: CDR1 SGHDN, CDR2 FVKESK. The CDR3 covers 12 residues. CDR3 amino acids: CASSQVREIQYF. The CDR3 region has the DNA TGTGCCAGTAGTCAAGTAAGGGAGATCCAGTACTTC.

With respect to this clonotype: The junction departs from the called germline gene at one end, perhaps through a read error. This chain uses TRBV6-1 with TRBJ2-3, with 10 bases lining up with TRBD2. CDR1 is MNHNS and CDR2 is SASEGT in the germline V gene. The CDR3 extends over 15 amino acids. The CDR3 nucleotides read TGTCCCAGCAGTGAGGTTGGGACTAGCGATGCTACGCAGTATTTT. It translates to CPSSEVGTSDATQYF.

The V and J genes are TRBV5-5 and TRBJ2-3; 11 bases match TRBD2. J gave up 4 bases and V 5 bases, and 6 bases lay outside the gene matches. The CDR3 contains 15 residues. Germline-derived CDR1 and CDR2 are SGHKS and YYEKEE (reference sequence). CDR3 in amino acids: CASRGGTSGADTQYF. DNA of the CDR3: TGTGCCAGCAGGGGAGGGACTAGCGGAGCAGATACGCAGTATTTT.

With respect to this clonotype: Without the conserved terminal phenylalanine or tryptophan, this CDR3 likely stems from a read error. The chain combines TRBV11-2 with TRBJ2-1; D is perhaps TRBD2 (5 bases). CDR3 length: 14 amino acids. From germline, CDR1 is SGHAT and CDR2 FQNNGV. The CDR3 reads CASQKRHGDNEQFL. CDR3 sequence (DNA): TGTGCCAGCCAGAAGCGGCATGGAGACAATGAACAGTTCTTA.

V usage is TRBV6-1 and J usage is TRBJ1-2; D remains ambiguous. Germline V gene lookup returns CDR1 MNHNS and CDR2 SASEGT. V was clipped by 6 bases and J by 7 bases, with 15 bases between them. The CDR3 is made up of 13 amino acids. For the CDR3, the DNA is TGTGCCAGCAGAATCCGGGAAGTTGCTGGCTACACCTTC. It specifies CASRIREVAGYTF.

Details on this clonotype: A junction end diverges from the germline sequence, so it may reflect a read error. The genes are TRBV7-9 and TRBJ2-3; 10 bases agree with TRBD2. This CDR3 is built from 16 residues. Germline V gene lookup returns CDR1 SEHNR and CDR2 FQNEAQ (reference sequence). This CDR3 reads CASRRLAGAGTDMQYF. In nucleotides, the CDR3 is TGTGCCAGCAGGCGGCTAGCGGGAGCGGGGACAGATATGCAGTATTTT.

About this clonotype: Sequence at one end of the junction differs from germline and may be a read error. The chain couples TRBV6-2 or TRBV6-3 to TRBJ2-1; no firm D call. Per germline, CDR1 MNHEY and CDR2 SVGEGT. The CDR3 runs to 13 residues. The CDR3 nucleotides read TGTCCCAGTAGTACCGGTCCTAACAGTGAGCAGTTCTTC. Encoded protein: CPSSTGPNSEQFF.

As regards this clonotype: Without the conserved terminal phenylalanine or tryptophan, this CDR3 likely stems from a read error. The chain links TRBV29-1 to TRBJ2-1, with D unresolved. V was cut by 0 bases and J by 10 bases, with 10 bases left in between. The CDR3 sequence is 12 residues long. CDR1 is SQVTM, CDR2 ANQGSEA, per germline. The CDR3 coding sequence is TGCAGCGTTGAAGACGCGAGAGACGAGCAGTTCTTA. As protein: CSVEDARDEQFL.

This chain links TRBV24-1 with TRBJ1-4, with D perhaps matching TRBD1 (6 bases). The CDR3 has 13 amino acids. CDR1 and CDR2 (germline): KGHDR, SFDVKD. The V end lost 8 bases, the J end lost 4 bases, and 10 bases lay between the germline ends. The CDR3 loop reads CATMGHNNEKLFF. The CDR3 region has the DNA TGTGCCACCATGGGACACAATAATGAAAAACTGTTTTTT.

Worth noting for this clonotype: Without the conserved terminal phenylalanine or tryptophan, this CDR3 likely stems from a read error. The chain has TRBV12-3 or TRBV12-4 and TRBJ2-2; tentative D call: TRBD2 (6 bases). This CDR3 has 13 amino acids. CDR3 nucleotide sequence: TGTGCCAGCACCTCTGCCTCCTGGGGGGAACTGTTTTCT. It codes for CASTSASWGELFS.

On this clonotype: A read error may produce the germline difference seen at one junction end. The chain recombines TRBV29-1 with TRBJ1-2; 8 bases agree with TRBD1. CDR3 size: 12 residues. Germline CDR1 reads SQVTM; CDR2 reads ANQGSEA. The DNA of the CDR3 is TGCAGCGGTGGACAGGGAGACTATGACTACACCTTC. Residues: CSGGQGDYDYTF.

Concerning this clonotype itself: This may be a read error, as it is one base from a much larger clone. The rearrangement uses TRBV4-1 and TRBJ2-2; TRBD1 might be the D (7 bases). There are 16 residues in the CDR3. Trimming cost V 5 bases and J 5 bases, with 18 bases left between them. Germline assignment: CDR1 MGHRA and CDR2 YSYEKL. CDR3 coding DNA: TGCGCCAGCAGCAGCGGCAGGGGGGCCTATACCGGGGAGCTGTTTTTT. Translation gives CASSSGRGAYTGELFF.

The rearrangement joins TRBV4-2 to TRBJ2-2, with D perhaps matching TRBD1 or TRBD2 (5 bases each). The germline V gene has CDR1 LGHNA and CDR2 YNFKEQ. The CDR3 loop spans 17 amino acids. V was trimmed by 5 bases and J by 3 bases, leaving 19 bases between them. The DNA for the CDR3 is TGTGCCAGCAGCGAAGGAGTTAACGGGACCCACACCGGGGAGCTGTTTTTT. As protein: CASSEGVNGTHTGELFF.

J is TRBJ2-7 and V is TRBV6-2 or TRBV6-3, with 8 nucleotides matching TRBD2. The CDR3 contains 14 residues. The germline gives CDR1 MNHEY, CDR2 SVGEGT. The J segment lost 10 bases and the V segment lost 5 bases, leaving 13 bases of the junction unmatched. The CDR3 loop reads CASSPGLVGVEQYV. CDR3 nucleotides: TGTGCCAGCAGTCCGGGACTAGTGGGAGTCGAACAGTACGTC.

V usage is TRBV12-3 or TRBV12-4 and J usage is TRBJ2-5; D may be TRBD1 or TRBD2 (5 bases each). Trimming left V 11 bases short and J 4 bases short, with 14 bases between. This CDR3 is built from 12 residues. The CDR3 coding sequence is TGTGCCGACAGCCCCGGGGCAGAGACCCAGTACTTC. Protein: CADSPGAETQYF.

Of note for this clonotype: A junction boundary mismatches the germline segment, possibly from a read error. Written as DNA, the CDR3 is TGCAGTGCTAGAGGCGGGAGGGGGTCCTCAGATACGAAGTATTTT. Translation gives CSARGGRGSSDTKYF. The chain employs TRBV20-1 and TRBJ2-3, with 9 bases that match TRBD2. Germline V CDR1 and CDR2: DFQATT, SNEGSKA (reference sequence). The CDR3 length is 15 residues.

On this clonotype: It may be a read error: a sequence one base away is much more abundant. The chain employs TRBV28 and TRBJ1-1; weak D call: TRBD1 (5 bases). Germline loops: CDR1 MDHEN, CDR2 SYDVKM. CDR3 size: 14 residues. CDR3 nucleotide sequence: TGTGCCGGCAGTTTGCCGACAGAGGACACTGAAGCTTTCTTT. Translation gives CAGSLPTEDTEAFF.

Concerning this clonotype: Its ends do not fully match the called genes, so a read error is possible. The CDR3 DNA is TGCGCCAACAGTGATTACGTGGGAGAGACCCAGTACTTC. Residues: CANSDYVGETQYF. The J gene is TRBJ2-5, the V gene TRBV10-2; D not certain. Looked up from germline, CDR1 is WSHSY and CDR2 is SAAADI. The CDR3 loop spans 13 amino acids.

Comment on this clonotype: A much larger clone lies one base from this, so it may be a read error. The gene calls are TRBV24-1 and TRBJ2-1; 11 bases are shared with TRBD2. Germline CDR1 is KGHDR and CDR2 is SFDVKD. The trim removed 3 bases at V and 3 bases at J, leaving 6 bases unmatched. This CDR3 has 17 amino acids. CDR3 loop: CATSDSGTSGSYNEQFF. CDR3 DNA sequence: TGTGCCACCAGTGATAGCGGGACTAGCGGAAGCTACAATGAGCAGTTCTTC.

This chain connects TRBV10-1 to TRBJ2-7; perhaps TRBD2 as D (6 bases). V was cut by 3 bases and J by 13 bases, with 22 bases left in between. This CDR3 has 14 amino acids. Germline V gene data show CDR1 as WNHNN and CDR2 as SYGVQD (reference sequence). The CDR3 protein is CASSEGGSTNERYV. CDR3 DNA: TGCGCCAGCAGTGAAGGAGGGAGCACTAACGAGCGTTACGTC.